Listed here are 3 T cell receptor beta chains from one sample, sequenced in a study of molecular identifiers for immune sequencing clone quantification. TCRdb re-derived calls from the PCR reads in MiXCR, one entry per CDR3 protein. The top ten clones hold about 0.8% of a sample with about 510,000 distinct CDR3 sequences, about a fifth of them seen once. Sequenced sample: naive CD8+ T cells from blood, with Jurkat cell RNA spiked in. Stated subset: FACS-sorted CD8+CD4-CCR7+CD45RA+ naive T cells. Every receptor here comes from a human donor in good health. Some libraries in this study had Jurkat cell RNA spiked in.

V and J are TRBV7-9 and TRBJ1-5; perhaps TRBD1 as D (6 bases). In germline, CDR1 is SEHNR, CDR2 FQNEAQ (reference sequence). Trimming shortened V by 4 bases and J by 3 bases, and 13 bases separated the two germline ends. The CDR3 has 15 residues. DNA of the CDR3: TGTGCCAGCAGCTCTTTTGAGGGGGTCAATCAGCCCCAGCATTTT. This translates into CASSSFEGVNQPQHF.

This clonotype was seen more than once but under ten times. CDR3 DNA: TGTGCCACCCGAGGGGCGGCCGGGGAGCTGTTTTTT. This codes for CATRGAAGELFF. The rearrangement joins TRBV7-9 to TRBJ2-2; D possibly uses TRBD1 or TRBD2 (5 bases each). This CDR3 spans 12 amino acids. V gave up 10 bases and J gave up 6 bases, with 12 bases separating them. CDR1 and CDR2 from the germline V gene are SEHNR and FQNEAQ (reference sequence).

V and J are TRBV20-1 and TRBJ2-1; D is perhaps TRBD2 (6 bases). The length of the CDR3 is 14 residues. Deletions cut 4 bases from V and 4 bases from J, with 14 bases between. Germline V gene lookup returns CDR1 DFQATT and CDR2 SNEGSKA (reference sequence). CDR3 sequence reads: CSATGDGGYNEQFF. The CDR3 coding sequence is TGCAGTGCTACCGGTGACGGGGGTTACAATGAGCAGTTCTTC.